Below, one T cell receptor (beta chain) is given with its context. As yet, its antigen is unknown. TCRdb's copy holds only in-frame clones and misses some; the assay was immunoSEQ multiplex PCR. This sample has about 40,000 clones, with around 87% found just once. This entry comes from a study of PD-1 blockade in classical Hodgkin lymphoma. Study background: Once every 2 weeks, patients received intravenous nivolumab at 3 mg/kg. Study-wide findings and caveats: Nothing has yet pinned down what causes the repertoire differences, possibly disease activity or prior therapy. A significant rise in TCR diversity by C4D1 was seen for CD4+ but not CD8+ cells. Relative to healthy donors, newly diagnosed patients reportedly had lower baseline TCR diversity, which was reported as lower still in relapsed/refractory patients.

Every patient was affected by relapse after autologous stem cell transplantation, while exposure to brentuximab vedotin was not uniform. The junction had 14 bases not matched to a gene; V was cut back by 3 bases and J by 8 bases. The CDR3 is made up of 17 amino acids. Looked up from germline, CDR1 is ENHRY and CDR2 is SYGVKD. The chain has TRBV10-3 and TRBJ1-2; 11 bases align to TRBD1. The sample was peripheral blood mononuclear cells (PBMCs), taken at baseline. The receptor comes from a human donor with classical Hodgkin lymphoma. This chain's CDR3 is CAISDPALGQGAGGYTF. Here the CDR3 DNA reads TGTGCCATCAGTGACCCGGCGCTCGGACAGGGGGCGGGAGGCTACACCTTC.